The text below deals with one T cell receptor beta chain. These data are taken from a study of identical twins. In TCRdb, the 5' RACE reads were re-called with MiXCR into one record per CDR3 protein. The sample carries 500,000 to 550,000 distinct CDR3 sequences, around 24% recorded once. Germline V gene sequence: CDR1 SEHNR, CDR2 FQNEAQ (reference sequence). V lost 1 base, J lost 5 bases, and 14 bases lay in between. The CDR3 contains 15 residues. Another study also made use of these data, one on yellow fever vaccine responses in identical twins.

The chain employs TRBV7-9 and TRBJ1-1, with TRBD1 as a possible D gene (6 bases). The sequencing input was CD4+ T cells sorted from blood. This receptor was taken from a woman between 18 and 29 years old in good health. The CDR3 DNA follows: TGTGCCAGCAGCTTAGGCAGGGGATATCGGACTGAAGCTTTCTTT. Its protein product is CASSLGRGYRTEAFF.